The clone carrying this T cell receptor (beta chain) was seen repeatedly, ten times or more. Its target is not known. Genomic DNA from each subset was divided evenly over several immunoSEQ plates. The repertoire was sequenced with immunoSEQ multiplex PCR; TCRdb's copy has only in-frame clones and lacks some. Of more than 900,000 clones in the sample, 70% to 80% are singletons; the top ten hold more than 0.55%. The CDR3 is 13 amino acids. Germline loops: CDR1 SNHLY, CDR2 FYNNEI. V shed 6 bases and J shed 6 bases, with 12 bases lying between them. This record comes from a study of shared clonotypes between healthy human individuals. Donors, healthy HIV-negative adults, lacked recent acute infections or vaccinations. Study conclusions and caveats: Non-shared clonotypes had lower generation probabilities than clonotypes shared by all four sorted-subset donors. Clonotype sharing among the donors was expected to vary with sequencing depth.

Sequencing was performed on memory CD4+ T cells from PBMCs. The subset was: CD45RA-negative fraction. The gene calls are TRBV2 and TRBJ2-1; D uncertain. The clonotype originates from a man younger than 35 in good health. Some clones in this sample may be carry-over from other donors' samples. CDR3 amino acids: CASSLDRPNEQFF. The CDR3 DNA reads TGTGCCAGCAGCCTGGACCGGCCCAATGAGCAGTTCTTC.